This note documents a single T cell receptor beta chain sequence. Its antigen is unidentified. The source of the sample is a study of T cell repertoires in cytomegalovirus infection. Study results and caveats: The ex vivo response was dominated by HLA-C-restricted CMV-specific TCR beta clonotypes.

MiXCR, run by TCRdb on the reads, gives a single entry per CDR3 protein. The repertoire consists of 60,000 to 75,000 distinct CDR3 sequences, with 25% to 30% occurring once and the leading ten covering 50% to 65%. V was cut by 5 bases and J by 0 bases, with 13 bases left in between. Germline V CDR1 and CDR2: SGHAT, FQNNGV. This CDR3 spans 15 amino acids. This clonotype was obtained from a human donor in good health (CMV status not recorded). Some clones in this sample may be carry-over from other donors' samples. The sequencing here drew on CD8+ T cells from cultured PBMCs, taken from culture after CMV antigen stimulation. V and J are TRBV11-2 and TRBJ2-5; D call uncertain. Written as DNA, the CDR3 is TGTGCCAGCAGCCACCTCCAGCTACACCAAGAGACCCAGTACTTC. This encodes CASSHLQLHQETQYF.